This TCR beta chain was captured in a study of identical twins. Findings of the study overall: Twin sharing of out-of-frame TCR alpha was underestimated by models in monozygotic pairs. Where beta out-of-frame sequences were concerned, excess twin sharing was weaker. While abundant cord blood beta clonotypes carried fewer insertions, memory repertoires showed no such pattern.

The sample holds many counts of this clonotype. The antigen remains undetermined. Addition of a universal primer site occurred through template switching, and cDNA carried unique molecular identifiers. MiXCR, run by TCRdb on the 5' RACE reads, gives a single entry per CDR3 protein. The profile shows roughly 240,000 distinct CDR3 sequences, approximately 7.9% of them singletons. Germline CDR1 reads DFQATT; CDR2 reads SNEGSKA (reference sequence). The CDR3 spans 13 residues. Deletions cut 3 bases from V and 8 bases from J, with 14 bases between. These sequences were also reported in another study, on yellow fever vaccine responses in identical twins.

The clonotype originates from a young woman in good health. Sequencing used CD8+ T cells sorted from blood. The chain joins TRBV20-1 to TRBJ2-1; a weak D match, TRBD2 (5 bases). The DNA for the CDR3 is TGCAGTGCTAGGGGAGAGAATCGGGATGAGCAGTTCTTC. Protein sequence: CSARGENRDEQFF.